This is a list of T cell receptor beta chains from one sample in a study of OX40 agonist ivuxolimab in advanced cancers. Generated by immunoSEQ multiplex PCR, the TCRdb table keeps only in-frame clones and is missing some. This repertoire shows nearly 70,000 clones, 70% to 90% found once; its top ten account for roughly 8.6%. The input for sequencing was CD4+ or CD8+ T cells sorted from blood, taken in a trial of the OX40 agonist ivuxolimab. The receptors shown here come from an adult with an advanced solid tumor such as melanoma, head and neck, liver or kidney cancer. CDR3s include the opening cysteine and the closing phenylalanine or tryptophan. The order of the fields is D gene, J gene, clone size, V gene, CDR3 DNA, CDR3 protein. A D gene is named only where the DNA matches it firmly. Not all rows give a size; the values are once, few, many and, for expanded clones, a class.

- | TRBJ1-1 | - | TRBV6-1 | TGTGCCAGCAGTGGGAGAAAGGGTTCTGGCACTGAAGCTTTCTTT | CASSGRKGSGTEAFF
TRBD1 | TRBJ1-1 | - | TRBV6-5 | TGTGCCAGCAGAAAGACAGGGTGGACTGAAGCTTTCTTT | CASRKTGWTEAFF
- | TRBJ1-5 | - | TRBV19 | TGTGCCAGTAGTATAGGGCCAGGTCAGCCCCAGCATTTT | CASSIGPGQPQHF
- | TRBJ2-5 | once | TRBV19 | TGTGCCAGTAGTATCCTAGGTCTGGAGACCCAGTACTTC | CASSILGLETQYF
- | TRBJ1-6 | - | TRBV11-1 | TGTGCCAGCAGCTTAGAAGGGGGTAGTTCACCCCTCCACTTT | CASSLEGGSSPLHF
- | TRBJ2-3 | few | TRBV11-2 | TGTGCCAGCAGCTTACTTAGAAACGGAGATACGCAGTATTTT | CASSLLRNGDTQYF
- | TRBJ1-6 | - | TRBV28 | TGTGCCAGCAGAATACACGGGACGCCTTTCAATTCACCCCTCCACTTT | CASRIHGTPFNSPLHF
- | TRBJ1-1 | few | TRBV19 | TGTGCCAGTAGTATACGAGGGGAGCGTGAAGCTTTCTTT | CASSIRGEREAFF
TRBD2 | TRBJ2-7 | - | TRBV7-2 | TGTGCCAGCAGCGCAAGGGCCCTAGCGGGGGTTGGTGGGCAGTACTTC | CASSARALAGVGGQYF
- | TRBJ1-1 | few | TRBV19 | TGTGCCAGTAGTACTATCACGGGAGCAAACACTGAAGCTTTCTTT | CASSTITGANTEAFF
- | TRBJ2-7 | - | TRBV6-1 | TGTGCCAGCAGGAAAGGGACCTCCTACGAGCAGTACTTC | CASRKGTSYEQYF
- | TRBJ1-1 | - | TRBV5-1 | TGCGCCAGCAGCTTGGGCCTAACCCAAACTGAAGCTTTCTTT | CASSLGLTQTEAFF
- | TRBJ1-4 | - | TRBV27 | TGTGCCAGCGGTCTTAATGAAAAACTGTTTTTT | CASGLNEKLFF
- | TRBJ1-4 | - | TRBV2 | TGTGCCAGCAGGGCGGACATTAAAAGTGAAAAACTGTTTTTT | CASRADIKSEKLFF
- | TRBJ2-2 | - | TRBV27 | TGTGCCAGCAGGGGGTCCGTTGCGAGCGCGAACACCGGGGAGCTGTTTTTT | CASRGSVASANTGELFF
- | TRBJ1-2 | - | TRBV5-6 | TGTGCCAGCAGACTGGTGGCGGCCGCGGGCTATGGCTACACCTTC | CASRLVAAAGYGYTF
- | TRBJ1-5 | - | TRBV15 | TGTGCCACCAGCAGAGATCCAGGCTCGGTGTCTCAGCCCCAGCATTTT | CATSRDPGSVSQPQHF
- | TRBJ1-2 | - | TRBV19 | TGTGCCAGTAGTATAGATCGTGGGACGCGAAACGGCTACACCTTC | CASSIDRGTRNGYTF